Presented here are 25 T cell receptor beta chains from one specimen sequenced in a study of shared clonotypes between healthy human individuals. Profiling relied on immunoSEQ multiplex PCR, and the TCRdb table lists in-frame clones only, not all of them. The sample has about 2.2 million clones, 93% seen once; the top ten hold 1.5% to 2%. CD45RO-negative, CCR7-positively selected cells formed the naive CD8 fraction, excluding terminally differentiated effector memory CD45RA+ cells. Specimen: naive CD8+ T cells from PBMCs. The receptors come from a man aged 18 to 35 in good health. Some clones in this sample may be carry-over from other donors' samples.

The chain's CDR3 is CASSVGRTRNEAFF. The CDR3 DNA reads TGTGCCAGCAGCGTAGGCCGGACCCGGAATGAAGCTTTCTTT. The chain is built from TRBV9 and TRBJ1-1; no reliable D call. Germline V lookup: CDR1 SGDLS, CDR2 YYNGEE. The germline V and J ends were trimmed by 0 bases and 7 bases, with 13 bases remaining between them. The CDR3 runs 14 residues.

The chain employs TRBV9 and TRBJ2-1, with D uncertain. This CDR3 has 16 amino acids. Trimming shortened V by 4 bases and J by 4 bases, and 18 bases separated the two germline ends. CDR1 SGDLS and CDR2 YYNGEE come from the germline V gene. CDR3 DNA sequence: TGTGCCAGCAGCCCCCCCTCAGGCAAGGCATACAATGAGCAGTTCTTC. Its translation: CASSPPSGKAYNEQFF.

In this sample, this clone turned up once. Within the sample, other DNA sequences also encode this same CDR3. The chain has TRBV27 and TRBJ2-1, with D possibly called TRBD1 or TRBD2 (6 bases each). The germline V and J ends were trimmed by 6 bases and 0 bases, with 12 bases remaining between them. The CDR3 is 15 amino acids. CDR1 is MNHEY and CDR2 is SMNVEV in the germline V gene (reference sequence). The CDR3 DNA is TGTGCCAGCAGGGGGGGCAGGAGCTCCTACAATGAGCAGTTCTTC. It translates to CASRGGRSSYNEQFF.

The rearrangement uses TRBV7-2 and TRBJ1-3, with 7 bases aligning to TRBD1. The CDR3 extends over 15 amino acids. V lost 5 bases and J lost 5; bases outside the gene matches: 9. CDR1 and CDR2 from the germline V gene are SGHTA and FQGNSA. The CDR3 loop reads CASSTTWDSRNTIYF. The CDR3 DNA is TGTGCCAGCAGCACTACTTGGGACAGCCGAAACACCATATATTTT.

The V and J genes are TRBV2 and TRBJ2-7; unclear D gene. With 4 bases removed from V and 2 bases from J, the gap between germline ends came to 9 bases. This CDR3 contains 13 residues. The V gene's germline CDR1 is SNHLY and CDR2 FYNNEI. CDR3 nucleotides: TGTGCCAGCAGTGTAATCCAGGCCTACGAGCAGTACTTC. This sequence encodes CASSVIQAYEQYF.

The chain links TRBV30 to TRBJ2-7; D remains ambiguous. Trimming took off 1 base at V and 6 bases at J, with 13 bases between the two ends. This CDR3 spans 13 amino acids. Germline assignment: CDR1 GTSNPN and CDR2 SVGIG (reference sequence). CDR3 bases: TGTGCCTGGAGTGGAGGATTCCATGCCGAGCAGTACTTC. Protein sequence: CAWSGGFHAEQYF.

The rearrangement joins TRBV27 to TRBJ2-1; unclear D gene. The CDR3 loop spans 14 amino acids. CDR1 is MNHEY and CDR2 is SMNVEV in the germline V gene (reference sequence). With 8 bases removed from V and 4 bases from J, the gap between germline ends came to 15 bases. The CDR3 nucleotides are TGTGCCAGCCATGGGCAGTCCTATTACAATGAGCAGTTCTTC. Amino acid sequence: CASHGQSYYNEQFF.

The chain combines TRBV28 with TRBJ1-2; D uncertain. V was pared by 2 bases and J by 3 bases, with 7 bases between. CDR3 length equals 13 residues. Germline loops: CDR1 MDHEN, CDR2 SYDVKM. The DNA of the CDR3 is TGTGCCAGCAGTTTAAACAGCTACTATGGCTACACCTTC. This encodes CASSLNSYYGYTF.

This clone was observed once. The chain has TRBV4-3 and TRBJ2-7, with TRBD1 identical over 7 bases. V was pared by 0 bases and J by 3 bases, with 2 bases of the junction left unmatched. This CDR3 has 14 residues. CDR1 LGHNA and CDR2 YSLEER come from the germline V gene. CDR3 sequence (DNA): TGCGCCAGCAGCCAAGATTCAGGGGGCTACGAGCAGTACTTC. Its translation is CASSQDSGGYEQYF.

The chain combines TRBV10-3 with TRBJ2-7; 8 bases are a match to TRBD1. Germline V gives CDR1 ENHRY, CDR2 SYGVKD. With V trimmed by 8 bases and J by 4 bases, 7 bases remained unmatched. The CDR3 has 13 amino acids. CDR3 region: CAISWTGRYEQYF. CDR3 in DNA: TGTGCCATCTCCTGGACAGGGAGATACGAGCAGTACTTC.

The V and J genes are TRBV6-5 and TRBJ1-4; tentatively, D is TRBD1 (5 bases). Germline V CDR1 and CDR2: MNHEY, SVGAGI. The V gene lost 1 base and the J gene lost 6 bases, with 9 bases spanning the gap. CDR3 length: 14 residues. The CDR3 sequence is CASSYWRGDEKLFF. The CDR3 DNA reads TGTGCCAGCAGTTACTGGAGAGGGGATGAAAAACTGTTTTTT.

The chain links TRBV2 to TRBJ2-1; 8 nucleotides agree with TRBD2. V dropped 8 bases and J dropped 7; count of bases not matched to a gene: 10. The CDR3 extends over 14 amino acids. The germline V gene encodes CDR1 SNHLY and CDR2 FYNNEI. In DNA form, the CDR3 reads TGTGCCAGCCTAAGCGGGAGAGGATTTAATGAGCAGTTCTTC. Translating it yields CASLSGRGFNEQFF.

Here the CDR3 reads CASSHKDRGNQPQHF. The CDR3 nucleotides are TGTGCCAGCAGCCACAAGGACAGGGGAAATCAGCCCCAGCATTTT. The chain is built from TRBV4-2 and TRBJ1-5, with TRBD1 identical over 9 bases. The J segment lost 4 bases and the V segment lost 3 bases, leaving 4 bases of the junction unmatched. Germline V lookup: CDR1 LGHNA, CDR2 YNFKEQ. The CDR3 covers 15 residues.

The V call is TRBV28, the J call TRBJ2-7; TRBD2 matches 8 bases. With 10 bases clipped from V and 2 bases from J, the junction kept 13 bases outside the gene matches. The CDR3 is 15 amino acids. Germline V gene sequence: CDR1 MDHEN, CDR2 SYDVKM. CDR3 residues: CATTVLAGPAYEQYF. The CDR3 DNA follows: TGTGCCACCACCGTTCTAGCGGGCCCTGCCTACGAGCAGTACTTC. Complete variable domain (other parts from reference TRBV28 and TRBJ2-7): DVKVTQSSRYLVKRTGEKVFLECVQDMDHENMFWYRQDPGLGLRLIYFSYDVKMKEKGDIPEGYSVSREKKERFSLILESASTNQTSMYLCATTVLAGPAYEQYFGPGTRLTVT.

The rearrangement links TRBV10-3 to TRBJ2-3; 11 bases align to TRBD1. Looked up from germline, CDR1 is ENHRY and CDR2 is SYGVKD. The CDR3 is made up of 15 amino acids. Trimming took 8 bases from V and 5 from J; bases not matched to a gene: 9. The CDR3: CAIQQDRGREDTQYF. CDR3 in DNA: TGTGCCATCCAGCAGGACAGGGGGCGGGAAGATACGCAGTATTTT.

This clone came up a few times. CDR3: CASRRGQIDYGYTF. The CDR3 coding sequence is TGTGCCAGCAGAAGAGGACAGATTGACTATGGCTACACCTTC. V is TRBV7-9 and J is TRBJ1-2; D is possibly TRBD1 (6 bases). V shed 6 bases and J shed 3 bases, with 14 bases lying between them. Looked up from germline, CDR1 is SEHNR and CDR2 is FQNEAQ (reference sequence). This CDR3 comprises 14 residues.

This clone was recorded only once. This chain links TRBV2 with TRBJ2-4; no definite D call. The CDR3 loop spans 10 amino acids. V lost 3 bases, J lost 9 bases, and 3 bases lay in between. Germline loops: CDR1 SNHLY, CDR2 FYNNEI. The CDR3 here is CASSDIIQYF. CDR3 sequence (DNA): TGTGCCAGCAGTGACATCATTCAGTACTTC.

The V call is TRBV7-9, the J call TRBJ2-2; 8 nucleotides agree with TRBD2. From germline, CDR1 is SEHNR and CDR2 FQNEAQ (reference sequence). The CDR3 totals 15 residues. V trimming: 5 bases; J trimming: 5 bases; junction bases outside the gene matches: 7. CDR3 protein: CASSLGGGPTGELFF. Here the CDR3 DNA reads TGTGCCAGCAGCCTAGGCGGGGGGCCAACCGGGGAGCTGTTTTTT.

This rearrangement joins TRBV1 to TRBJ1-2; TRBD1, the table's D call, lacks a check against the DNA. TRBV1 is a known pseudogene. This CDR3 spans 17 amino acids. The CDR3 DNA reads as TGCACCAGCAGCCAAGATCTTGAGGCCAGGGGAACTTCCGGCTACACCTTC. Its translation: CTSSQDLEARGTSGYTF.

The chain links TRBV5-4 to TRBJ2-7; 7 nucleotides line up with TRBD2. V lost 4 bases and J lost 0; bases outside the gene matches: 4. Germline V gene lookup returns CDR1 SGHNT and CDR2 YYREEE (reference sequence). The CDR3 totals 14 residues. CDR3 region: CASSLAESSYEQYF. The CDR3 DNA reads TGTGCCAGCAGCCTAGCGGAGAGCTCCTACGAGCAGTACTTC.

This chain links TRBV2 with TRBJ1-4; TRBD1 matches at 7 bases. Germline CDR1 is SNHLY and CDR2 is FYNNEI. The CDR3 length is 16 residues. V lost 4 bases and J lost 5; bases outside the gene matches: 10. The CDR3 nucleotides read TGTGCCAGCAGTGGGCTAAGGACAGGCCCAAATGAAAAACTGTTTTTT. This gives the protein CASSGLRTGPNEKLFF.

The CDR3 is CAITGVLNTEAFF. The CDR3 DNA sequence: TGTGCCATCACAGGGGTCCTGAACACTGAAGCTTTCTTT. The rearrangement uses TRBV10-3 and TRBJ1-1; maybe TRBD1 (6 bases). Germline CDR1 ENHRY, CDR2 SYGVKD. V was cut by 7 bases and J by 0 bases, with 9 bases left in between. The CDR3 consists of 13 residues.

The genes are TRBV7-3 and TRBJ2-1, with D unresolved. Germline V gene sequence: CDR1 SGHTA, CDR2 FQGTGA. CDR3 length equals 13 residues. V lost 1 base, J lost 6 bases, and 7 bases lay in between. CDR3 DNA: TGTGCCAGCAGCTTAATTGGGTCCAATGAGCAGTTCTTC. This gives the protein CASSLIGSNEQFF. Together with reference TRBV7-3 and TRBJ2-1, the CDR3 gives the full variable domain: GAGVSQTPSNKVTEKGKYVELRCDPISGHTALYWYRQSLGQGPEFLIYFQGTGAADDSGLPNDRFFAVRPEGSVSTLKIQRTERGDSAVYLCASSLIGSNEQFFGPGTRLTVL.

The chain employs TRBV2 and TRBJ2-5; the D gene could be TRBD1 or TRBD2 (5 bases each). The germline V gene has CDR1 SNHLY and CDR2 FYNNEI. The CDR3 runs to 16 residues. V was trimmed by 2 bases and J by 5 bases, leaving 18 bases between them. CDR3 DNA: TGTGCCAGCAGTGAAATTGGAGAGGGGATCGTCGAGACCCAGTACTTC. This encodes CASSEIGEGIVETQYF. Full variable domain (remainder filled in from reference TRBV2 and TRBJ2-5): EPEVTQTPSHQVTQMGQEVILRCVPISNHLYFYWYRQILGQKVEFLVSFYNNEISEKSEIFDDQFSVERPDGSNFTLKIRSTKLEDSAMYFCASSEIGEGIVETQYFGPGTRLLVL.

V is TRBV4-1 and J is TRBJ2-7, with D unclear. CDR3 length: 12 residues. Germline CDR1 MGHRA, CDR2 YSYEKL. Trimming took off 3 bases at V and 0 bases at J, with 3 bases between the two ends. In nucleotides, the CDR3 is TGCGCCAGCAGCCACCCCTCCTACGAGCAGTACTTC. Protein: CASSHPSYEQYF.